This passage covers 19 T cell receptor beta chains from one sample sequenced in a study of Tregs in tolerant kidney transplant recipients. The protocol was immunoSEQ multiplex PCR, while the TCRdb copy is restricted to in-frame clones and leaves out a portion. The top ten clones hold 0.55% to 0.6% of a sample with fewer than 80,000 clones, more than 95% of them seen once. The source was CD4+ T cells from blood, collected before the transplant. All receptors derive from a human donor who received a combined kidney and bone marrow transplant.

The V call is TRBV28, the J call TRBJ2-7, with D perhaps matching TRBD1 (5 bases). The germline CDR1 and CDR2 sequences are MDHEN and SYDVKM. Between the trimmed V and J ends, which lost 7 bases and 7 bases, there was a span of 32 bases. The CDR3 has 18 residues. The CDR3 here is CASIPEGAGFGALREQYF. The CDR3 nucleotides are TGTGCCAGCATCCCCGAAGGGGCCGGTTTTGGGGCACTAAGGGAGCAGTACTTC. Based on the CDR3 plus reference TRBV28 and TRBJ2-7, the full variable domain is DVKVTQSSRYLVKRTGEKVFLECVQDMDHENMFWYRQDPGLGLRLIYFSYDVKMKEKGDIPEGYSVSREKKERFSLILESASTNQTSMYLCASIPEGAGFGALREQYFGPGTRLTVT.

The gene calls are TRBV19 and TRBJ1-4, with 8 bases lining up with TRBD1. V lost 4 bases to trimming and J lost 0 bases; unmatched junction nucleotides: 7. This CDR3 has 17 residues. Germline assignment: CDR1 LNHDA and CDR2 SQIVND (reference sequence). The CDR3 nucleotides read TGTGCCAGTAGTAACAGGGGGAGCGTCGCAACTAATGAAAAACTGTTTTTT. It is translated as CASSNRGSVATNEKLFF.

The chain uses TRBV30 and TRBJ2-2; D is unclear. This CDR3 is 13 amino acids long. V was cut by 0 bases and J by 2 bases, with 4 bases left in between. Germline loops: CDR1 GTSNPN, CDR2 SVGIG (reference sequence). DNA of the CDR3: TGTGCCTGGAGTGTACTCAACACCGGGGAGCTGTTTTTT. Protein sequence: CAWSVLNTGELFF.

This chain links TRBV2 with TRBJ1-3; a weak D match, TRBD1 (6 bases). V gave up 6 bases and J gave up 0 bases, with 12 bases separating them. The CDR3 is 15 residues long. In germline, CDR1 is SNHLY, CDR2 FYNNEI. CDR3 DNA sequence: TGTGCCAGCAGCTACAGGGCCTACTCTGGAAACACCATATATTTT. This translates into CASSYRAYSGNTIYF.

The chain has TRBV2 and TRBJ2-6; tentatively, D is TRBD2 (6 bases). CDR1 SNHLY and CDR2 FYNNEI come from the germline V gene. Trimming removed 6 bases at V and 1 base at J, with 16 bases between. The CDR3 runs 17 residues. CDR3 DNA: TGTGCCAGCAGAAGATGGGGTGGGGGGTCTGGGGCCAACGTCCTGACTTTC. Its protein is CASRRWGGGSGANVLTF. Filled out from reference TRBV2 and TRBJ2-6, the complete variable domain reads EPEVTQTPSHQVTQMGQEVILRCVPISNHLYFYWYRQILGQKVEFLVSFYNNEISEKSEIFDDQFSVERPDGSNFTLKIRSTKLEDSAMYFCASRRWGGGSGANVLTFGAGSRLTVL.

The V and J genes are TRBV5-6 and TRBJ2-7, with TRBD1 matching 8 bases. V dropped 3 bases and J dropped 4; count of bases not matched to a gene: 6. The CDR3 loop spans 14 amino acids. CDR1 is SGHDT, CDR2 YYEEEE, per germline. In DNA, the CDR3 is TGTGCCAGCAGCTCCCCAGGGGGCTGGTACGAGCAGTACTTC. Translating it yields CASSSPGGWYEQYF.

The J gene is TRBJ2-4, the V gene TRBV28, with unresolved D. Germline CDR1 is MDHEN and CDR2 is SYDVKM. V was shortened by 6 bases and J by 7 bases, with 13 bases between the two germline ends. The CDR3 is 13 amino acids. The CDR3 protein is CASSTAFVNIQYF. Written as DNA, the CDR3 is TGTGCCAGCAGCACTGCTTTTGTGAACATTCAGTACTTC.

The CDR3 nucleotides are TGCGCCAGCAGCGCCCTAATCCAACAGGGGGCGAGTGAAGCTTTCTTT. This codes for CASSALIQQGASEAFF. The chain couples TRBV5-1 to TRBJ1-1; 9 positions agree with TRBD1. The CDR3 contains 16 residues. Germline lookup yields CDR1 SGHRS and CDR2 YFSETQ. The ends lost 4 bases at V and 7 bases at J; junction bases unmatched: 14. Complete variable domain (other parts from reference TRBV5-1 and TRBJ1-1): KAGVTQTPRYLIKTRGQQVTLSCSPISGHRSVSWYQQTPGQGLQFLFEYFSETQRNKGNFPGRFSGRQFSNSRSEMNVSTLELGDSALYLCASSALIQQGASEAFFGQGTRLTVV.

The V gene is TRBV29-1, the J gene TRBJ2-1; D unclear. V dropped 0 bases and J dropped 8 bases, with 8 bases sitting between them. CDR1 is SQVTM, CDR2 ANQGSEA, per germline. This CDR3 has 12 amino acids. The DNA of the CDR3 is TGCAGCGTTGAAGATGTTTCGTATGAGCAGTTCTTC. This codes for CSVEDVSYEQFF.

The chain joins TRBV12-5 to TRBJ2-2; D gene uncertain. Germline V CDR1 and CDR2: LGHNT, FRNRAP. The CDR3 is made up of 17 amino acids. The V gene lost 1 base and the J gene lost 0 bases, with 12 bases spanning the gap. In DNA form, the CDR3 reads TGTGCTAGTGGTTTGGGGGCGCAGTTCTCGAACACCGGGGAGCTGTTTTTT. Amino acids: CASGLGAQFSNTGELFF.

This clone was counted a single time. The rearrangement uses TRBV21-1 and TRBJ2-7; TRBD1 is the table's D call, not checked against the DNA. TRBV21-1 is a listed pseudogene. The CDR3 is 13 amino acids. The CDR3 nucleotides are TGTGCCAGCCCAAGGACAGGGCCCTACGAGCAGTACTTC. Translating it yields CASPRTGPYEQYF.

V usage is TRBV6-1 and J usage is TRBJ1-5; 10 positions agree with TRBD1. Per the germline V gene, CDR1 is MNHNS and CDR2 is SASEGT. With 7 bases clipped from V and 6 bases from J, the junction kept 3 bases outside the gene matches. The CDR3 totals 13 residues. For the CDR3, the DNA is TGTGCCAGCATTGACAGGGGGCGTCAGCCCCAGCATTTT. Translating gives CASIDRGRQPQHF.

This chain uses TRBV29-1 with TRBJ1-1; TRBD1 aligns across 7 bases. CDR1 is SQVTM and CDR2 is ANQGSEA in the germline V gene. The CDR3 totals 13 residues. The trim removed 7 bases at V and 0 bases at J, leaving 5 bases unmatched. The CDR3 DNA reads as TGCAGCGCTGGGACAGCTTTGAACACTGAAGCTTTCTTT. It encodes CSAGTALNTEAFF.

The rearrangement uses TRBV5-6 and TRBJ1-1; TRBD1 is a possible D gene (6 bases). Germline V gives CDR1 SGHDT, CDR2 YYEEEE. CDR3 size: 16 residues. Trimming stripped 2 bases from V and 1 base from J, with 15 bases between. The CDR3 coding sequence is TGTGCCAGCAGCTTCAACTACAGGGTTAGGAACACTGAAGCTTTCTTT. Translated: CASSFNYRVRNTEAFF.

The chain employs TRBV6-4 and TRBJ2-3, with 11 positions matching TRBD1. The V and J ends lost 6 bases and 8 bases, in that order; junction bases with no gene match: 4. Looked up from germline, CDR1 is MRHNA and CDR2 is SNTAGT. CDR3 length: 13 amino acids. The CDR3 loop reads CASRGQGVATQYF. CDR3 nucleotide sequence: TGTGCCAGCAGGGGACAGGGGGTTGCTACGCAGTATTTT.

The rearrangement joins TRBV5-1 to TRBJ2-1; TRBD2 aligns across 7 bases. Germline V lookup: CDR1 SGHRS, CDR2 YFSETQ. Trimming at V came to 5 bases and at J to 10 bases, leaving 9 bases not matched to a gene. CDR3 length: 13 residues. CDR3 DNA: TGCGCCAGCAGGGGGGGGTCTATTCGAGAGCAGTTCTTC. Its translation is CASRGGSIREQFF.

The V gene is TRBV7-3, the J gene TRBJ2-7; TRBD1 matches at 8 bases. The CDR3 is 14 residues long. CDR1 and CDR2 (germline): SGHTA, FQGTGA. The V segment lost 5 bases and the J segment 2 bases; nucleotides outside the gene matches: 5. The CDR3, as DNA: TGTGCCAGCAGCCCAAGACAGGGGACCTACGAGCAGTACTTC. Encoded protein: CASSPRQGTYEQYF.

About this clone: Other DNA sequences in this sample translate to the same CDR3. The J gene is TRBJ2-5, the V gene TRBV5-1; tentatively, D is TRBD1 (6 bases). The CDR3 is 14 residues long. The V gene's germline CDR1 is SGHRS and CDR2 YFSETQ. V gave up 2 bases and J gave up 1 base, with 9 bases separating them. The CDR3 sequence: CASSLRGSQETQYF. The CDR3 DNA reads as TGCGCCAGCAGCTTAAGGGGGAGCCAAGAGACCCAGTACTTC.

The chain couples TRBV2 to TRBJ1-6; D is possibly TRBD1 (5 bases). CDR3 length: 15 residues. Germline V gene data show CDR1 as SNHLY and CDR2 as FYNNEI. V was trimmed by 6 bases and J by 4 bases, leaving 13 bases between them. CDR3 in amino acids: CASRTERLYNSPLHF. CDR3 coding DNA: TGTGCCAGCAGGACAGAGAGGCTATATAATTCACCCCTCCACTTT.